The rows below give T cell receptor beta chains drawn from one sample of a study of human T cells and chemical hapten exposure. TCRdb re-called the RACE reads with MiXCR, one entry per CDR3 protein. The table has about 84,000 distinct CDR3 sequences, 9.5% to 14% seen once. The sample was whole blood, taken in connection with sensitization to the hapten diphenylcyclopropenone (DPC). The receptors here all came from a woman in her fifties or sixties with alopecia areata. Some clones in this sample may be carry-over from other donors' samples. Each CDR3 is given with its conserved first and last residue. Each record gives: D gene, J gene, V gene, clone size, CDR3 length, CDR3 protein, CDR3 DNA. The D gene is left open where the match is weak. The size of a clone is reported for some rows only, either as once, few or many, or as a class for expanded clones.

d_call: -; j_call: TRBJ2-2; v_call: TRBV20-1; clone_size: few; cdr3_length: 14; cdr3_aa: CSARSAREAGELFF; cdr3_nt: TGCAGTGCTAGATCCGCGAGGGAGGCCGGGGAGCTGTTTTTT
d_call: TRBD2; j_call: TRBJ2-6; v_call: TRBV5-4; clone_size: many; cdr3_length: 23; cdr3_aa: CASSGGLAGGAGRFSSGANVLTF; cdr3_nt: TGTGCCAGCAGCGGGGGACTAGCGGGAGGCGCGGGAAGATTTAGCTCTGGGGCCAACGTCCTGACTTTC
d_call: TRBD1; j_call: TRBJ2-2; v_call: TRBV27; clone_size: many; cdr3_length: 15; cdr3_aa: CASSGQGANTGELFF; cdr3_nt: TGTGCCAGCAGCGGACAGGGGGCCAACACCGGGGAGCTGTTTTTT
d_call: -; j_call: TRBJ1-2; v_call: TRBV6-1; clone_size: many; cdr3_length: 17; cdr3_aa: CASSEALRGQLNYGYTF; cdr3_nt: TGTGCCAGCAGTGAAGCGCTTCGAGGACAGCTTAACTATGGCTACACCTTC
d_call: -; j_call: TRBJ1-3; v_call: TRBV20-1; clone_size: few; cdr3_length: 14; cdr3_aa: CSAPDTGTGNTIYF; cdr3_nt: TGCAGTGCGCCCGATACAGGGACCGGAAACACCATATATTTT
d_call: TRBD1; j_call: TRBJ1-2; v_call: TRBV29-1; clone_size: -; cdr3_length: 13; cdr3_aa: CSALRQGATGYTF; cdr3_nt: TGCAGCGCCCTTCGGCAGGGGGCGACTGGCTACACCTTC
d_call: TRBD2; j_call: TRBJ2-5; v_call: TRBV27; clone_size: few; cdr3_length: 13; cdr3_aa: CASRTWGGETQYF; cdr3_nt: TGTGCCAGCAGAACTTGGGGGGGGGAGACCCAGTACTTC
d_call: TRBD1; j_call: TRBJ1-5; v_call: TRBV19; clone_size: -; cdr3_length: 14; cdr3_aa: CASTPTGVGQPQHF; cdr3_nt: TGTGCCAGTACCCCCACAGGGGTGGGACAGCCCCAGCATTTT
d_call: TRBD1; j_call: TRBJ1-2; v_call: TRBV28; clone_size: many; cdr3_length: 15; cdr3_aa: CASSFEDRGDYGYTF; cdr3_nt: TGTGCCAGCAGTTTCGAGGACAGGGGAGATTATGGCTACACCTTC
d_call: TRBD2; j_call: TRBJ2-1; v_call: TRBV20-1; clone_size: many; cdr3_length: 16; cdr3_aa: CSAPSSSGRSYNEQFF; cdr3_nt: TGCAGTGCTCCATCTTCTAGCGGGAGGAGCTACAATGAGCAGTTCTTC
d_call: TRBD1; j_call: TRBJ2-2; v_call: TRBV19; clone_size: many; cdr3_length: 15; cdr3_aa: CASSPGTGGTGELFF; cdr3_nt: TGTGCCAGTAGCCCCGGGACAGGGGGCACCGGGGAGCTGTTTTTT
d_call: TRBD1; j_call: TRBJ1-5; v_call: TRBV6-6; clone_size: many; cdr3_length: 17; cdr3_aa: CASSSGTEYYSNQPQHF; cdr3_nt: TGTGCCAGCAGTTCCGGGACAGAGTATTATAGCAATCAGCCCCAGCATTTT
d_call: -; j_call: TRBJ1-5; v_call: TRBV20-1; clone_size: many; cdr3_length: 14; cdr3_aa: CSASGGSSNQPQHF; cdr3_nt: TGCAGTGCCTCCGGGGGGTCTAGCAATCAGCCCCAGCATTTT
d_call: -; j_call: TRBJ1-2; v_call: TRBV2; clone_size: -; cdr3_length: 13; cdr3_aa: CASSEDQDYGYTF; cdr3_nt: TGTGCCAGCAGTGAAGACCAGGACTATGGCTACACCTTC
d_call: -; j_call: TRBJ1-4; v_call: TRBV18; clone_size: many; cdr3_length: 18; cdr3_aa: CASSPNPVRASLNEKLFF; cdr3_nt: TGTGCCAGCTCCCCCAATCCAGTTCGTGCGAGCCTCAATGAAAAACTGTTTTTT
d_call: TRBD2; j_call: TRBJ2-7; v_call: TRBV7-2; clone_size: many; cdr3_length: 15; cdr3_aa: CASSLARRGAGEQYF; cdr3_nt: TGTGCCAGCAGCTTAGCTCGGCGGGGGGCCGGGGAGCAGTACTTC
d_call: -; j_call: TRBJ2-5; v_call: TRBV7-8; clone_size: many; cdr3_length: 16; cdr3_aa: CASSLGVGFGQETQYF; cdr3_nt: TGTGCCAGCAGCTTAGGGGTAGGATTCGGCCAAGAGACCCAGTACTTC
d_call: -; j_call: TRBJ2-7; v_call: TRBV10-2; clone_size: many; cdr3_length: 14; cdr3_aa: CASSSTGSSYEQYF; cdr3_nt: TGCGCCAGCAGCTCGACAGGCAGCTCCTACGAGCAGTACTTC
d_call: -; j_call: TRBJ2-1; v_call: TRBV11-2; clone_size: -; cdr3_length: 15; cdr3_aa: CASSLDLGFYNEQFF; cdr3_nt: TGTGCCAGCAGCTTAGATCTCGGGTTCTACAATGAGCAGTTCTTC
d_call: -; j_call: TRBJ2-5; v_call: TRBV29-1; clone_size: -; cdr3_length: 12; cdr3_aa: CSTIPRGETQYF; cdr3_nt: TGCAGCACTATCCCCCGGGGAGAGACCCAGTACTTC
d_call: TRBD2; j_call: TRBJ2-5; v_call: TRBV7-3; clone_size: -; cdr3_length: 16; cdr3_aa: CASSPLAGGPVETHYF; cdr3_nt: TGTGCCAGCAGCCCCTTAGCGGGAGGGCCGGTGGAGACCCATTACTTC
d_call: TRBD1; j_call: TRBJ2-7; v_call: TRBV20-1; clone_size: many; cdr3_length: 13; cdr3_aa: CSADPGQGLEQYF; cdr3_nt: TGCAGTGCTGACCCAGGACAGGGACTCGAGCAGTACTTC
d_call: TRBD1; j_call: TRBJ2-2; v_call: TRBV7-3; clone_size: few; cdr3_length: 14; cdr3_aa: CASSIQGATGELFF; cdr3_nt: TGTGCCAGCAGTATTCAGGGGGCGACCGGGGAGCTGTTTTTT
d_call: -; j_call: TRBJ2-5; v_call: TRBV7-2; clone_size: many; cdr3_length: 14; cdr3_aa: CASSLVAGVETQYF; cdr3_nt: TGTGCCAGCAGCTTAGTAGCAGGAGTGGAGACCCAGTACTTC
d_call: TRBD1; j_call: TRBJ1-1; v_call: TRBV20-1; clone_size: -; cdr3_length: 16; cdr3_aa: CSAFPGQGAMATEAFF; cdr3_nt: TGCAGTGCGTTTCCGGGACAGGGGGCGATGGCCACTGAAGCTTTCTTT
d_call: TRBD2; j_call: TRBJ2-5; v_call: TRBV20-1; clone_size: many; cdr3_length: 14; cdr3_aa: CSFPGGGYQETQYF; cdr3_nt: TGCAGTTTTCCGGGAGGCGGGTACCAAGAGACCCAGTACTTC
d_call: -; j_call: TRBJ2-2; v_call: TRBV7-3; clone_size: many; cdr3_length: 17; cdr3_aa: CASSPGGGQRIPGELFF; cdr3_nt: TGTGCCAGCAGCCCGGGGGGGGGACAGAGGATCCCCGGGGAGCTGTTTTTT
d_call: TRBD1; j_call: TRBJ1-1; v_call: TRBV18; clone_size: -; cdr3_length: 14; cdr3_aa: CASSFTPGGWIAFF; cdr3_nt: TGTGCCAGCTCATTTACTCCAGGGGGCTGGATAGCTTTCTTT
d_call: -; j_call: TRBJ2-1; v_call: TRBV6-1; clone_size: many; cdr3_length: 12; cdr3_aa: CASSEIGYEQFF; cdr3_nt: TGTGCCAGCAGTGAAATAGGTTATGAGCAGTTCTTC
d_call: -; j_call: TRBJ1-3; v_call: TRBV9; clone_size: few; cdr3_length: 14; cdr3_aa: CASSVEGPSTTIYF; cdr3_nt: TGTGCCAGCAGCGTAGAAGGTCCCTCGACCACCATATATTTT
d_call: -; j_call: TRBJ1-1; v_call: TRBV2; clone_size: few; cdr3_length: 16; cdr3_aa: CASRKTSREVNTEAFF; cdr3_nt: TGTGCCAGCAGAAAAACCAGTAGGGAGGTGAACACTGAAGCTTTCTTT
d_call: -; j_call: TRBJ2-7; v_call: TRBV6-1; clone_size: -; cdr3_length: 14; cdr3_aa: CASLDRAEAYEQYF; cdr3_nt: TGTGCCAGCCTAGATCGGGCGGAGGCCTACGAGCAGTACTTC
d_call: -; j_call: TRBJ1-6; v_call: TRBV30; clone_size: few; cdr3_length: 13; cdr3_aa: CAWRSHRDSPLHF; cdr3_nt: TGTGCCTGGAGGTCCCACCGGGATTCACCCCTCCACTTT
d_call: TRBD2; j_call: TRBJ2-7; v_call: TRBV3-1; clone_size: -; cdr3_length: 14; cdr3_aa: CASSPSGMAYEQYF; cdr3_nt: TGTGCCAGCAGCCCTAGCGGTATGGCCTACGAGCAGTACTTC
d_call: TRBD1; j_call: TRBJ1-5; v_call: TRBV9; clone_size: many; cdr3_length: 14; cdr3_aa: CASSDGQGKQPQHF; cdr3_nt: TGTGCCAGCAGCGACGGACAGGGGAAACAGCCCCAGCATTTT
d_call: TRBD1; j_call: TRBJ2-7; v_call: TRBV3-1; clone_size: many; cdr3_length: 13; cdr3_aa: CASSQVTGGEQYF; cdr3_nt: TGTGCCAGCAGCCAAGTAACAGGGGGCGAGCAGTACTTC
d_call: -; j_call: TRBJ2-1; v_call: TRBV30; clone_size: -; cdr3_length: 14; cdr3_aa: CAWSSKRLHNEQFF; cdr3_nt: TGTGCCTGGAGTTCCAAGCGGTTACACAATGAGCAGTTCTTC
d_call: -; j_call: TRBJ2-1; v_call: TRBV14; clone_size: -; cdr3_length: 16; cdr3_aa: CASSRTSAWVNNEQFF; cdr3_nt: TGTGCCAGCAGTCGAACTTCCGCTTGGGTCAACAATGAGCAGTTCTTC
d_call: TRBD2; j_call: TRBJ2-2; v_call: TRBV6-2/TRBV6-3; clone_size: -; cdr3_length: 20; cdr3_aa: CASSYTPTSGRSLNTGELFF; cdr3_nt: TGTGCCAGCAGTTACACCCCGACTAGCGGGAGGTCCCTGAACACCGGGGAGCTGTTTTTT